This T cell receptor (beta chain) was documented in a study of blood T cell repertoires in COVID-19. Before being deemed recovered, Cohort 3 donors had two negative PCRs, clearance, or symptom resolution. Clones were sequenced by immunoSEQ multiplex PCR, and TCRdb holds only the in-frame ones, with some missing. The data hold 150,000 to 200,000 clones, with over 75% observed a single time. The CDR3 runs 14 residues. This TCR was sampled from a woman aged 18-29 years who had recovered from COVID-19. This chain joins TRBV12-2 and TRBJ2-1; the table calls TRBD1, which could not be checked here. TRBV12-2 is marked as a pseudogene. The sequencing input was PBMCs or T cells enriched from blood (not recorded which). The CDR3 loop reads CASRLGPEYNEQFF. The CDR3 DNA sequence: TGTGCAAGTCGCTTAGGCCCAGAATACAATGAGCAGTTCTTC.